This T cell receptor (beta chain) was sequenced in a study of metastatic and nonmetastatic thyroid tumors. TCRdb called clones again from the PCR reads with MiXCR. Of some 31,000 clones in the sample, approximately 19% are singletons; the top ten hold about 22%. Not a single patient had been given any form of treatment at any point before undergoing thyroid surgery. The sample holds many counts of this clone. This CDR3 spans 13 amino acids. Germline-derived CDR1 and CDR2 are LNHDA and SQIVND (reference sequence). The V and J ends lost 4 bases and 4 bases, in that order; junction bases with no gene match: 4.

The gene calls are TRBV19 and TRBJ2-7, with 7 bases fitting TRBD1. The sequenced sample consisted of blood. The sequence came from a female donor with papillary thyroid cancer or a benign thyroid nodule (not recorded which). Some clones in this sample may be carry-over from other donors' samples. The CDR3 DNA reads TGTGCCAGTAGTACGTCACAGGGGTACGAGCAGTACTTC. Translation gives CASSTSQGYEQYF.